The 29 T cell receptor beta chains listed next were all sequenced from one sample in a study of Ad26.COV2.S vaccination and SARS-CoV-2 variants. The table came from immunoSEQ multiplex PCR; TCRdb's copy has only in-frame clones and leaves some out. The data hold approximately 500,000 clones, with roughly 85% observed a single time. Treatment in this sample: roughly 19 received Ad26.COV2.S at low or high dose, single or two shots; several received placebo; per-sample allocation not given. Sampling occurred on day 63 after the first vaccine or placebo injection. The sequenced sample was peripheral blood, obtained in a trial of Ad26.COV2.S vaccine versus placebo. The receptors derive from a person aged 18-65 years who received the Ad26.COV2.S COVID-19 vaccine or a placebo.

The J gene is TRBJ2-5, the V gene TRBV24-1; D perhaps matches TRBD2 (7 bases). The V end lost 2 bases, the J end lost 9 bases, and 30 bases lay between the germline ends. The germline gives CDR1 KGHDR, CDR2 SFDVKD. The CDR3 consists of 19 residues. The CDR3 spells CATSDSHRGRAGALTAQYF. CDR3 bases: TGTGCCACCAGTGATTCGCACCGTGGGAGGGCGGGGGCATTGACGGCCCAGTACTTC.

This chain joins TRBV9 and TRBJ2-1, with D maybe TRBD2 (6 bases). CDR1 is SGDLS and CDR2 is YYNGEE in the germline V gene. The CDR3 extends over 15 amino acids. V was pared by 0 bases and J by 6 bases, with 13 bases between. The CDR3 region is CASSVALAVSNEQFF. For the CDR3, the DNA is TGTGCCAGCAGCGTAGCATTAGCGGTTAGCAATGAGCAGTTCTTC.

J is TRBJ2-3 and V is TRBV7-3; a weak D match, TRBD2 (5 bases). CDR3 size: 14 residues. Germline V gives CDR1 SGHTA, CDR2 FQGTGA. The germline V and J ends were trimmed by 5 bases and 6 bases, with 15 bases remaining between them. This CDR3 is CASSLYKAVDTQYF. CDR3 in DNA: TGTGCCAGCAGCCTATATAAAGCGGTGGATACGCAGTATTTT.

This clone showed up just a few times. The chain links TRBV27 to TRBJ2-2; TRBD2 agrees at 7 bases. Looked up from germline, CDR1 is MNHEY and CDR2 is SMNVEV (reference sequence). V lost 6 bases, J lost 5 bases, and 12 bases stayed unmatched. The CDR3 totals 16 residues. The CDR3: CASRVLARSSTGELFF. CDR3 DNA: TGTGCCAGCAGGGTACTAGCGAGGAGCTCGACCGGGGAGCTGTTTTTT.

The CDR3 nucleotides are TGTGCCAGCAGCCCCCGGACAGGACCGCTCGGAAACACCATATATTTT. Protein product: CASSPRTGPLGNTIYF. The chain employs TRBV28 and TRBJ1-3; 7 bases match TRBD1. Germline V gene sequence: CDR1 MDHEN, CDR2 SYDVKM. This CDR3 has 16 amino acids. V lost 6 bases and J lost 4; bases outside the gene matches: 12.

This clone has more than one count but fewer than ten. The V and J genes are TRBV11-2 and TRBJ2-7; a weak D match, TRBD1 (8 bases). The CDR3 contains 14 residues. V was pared by 8 bases and J by 1 base, with 15 bases between. Germline V lookup: CDR1 SGHAT, CDR2 FQNNGV. The CDR3 is CASRGQGGSYEQYF. For the CDR3, the DNA is TGTGCCAGCCGTGGACAGGGAGGGTCCTACGAGCAGTACTTC.

This clone was detected a few times. The chain employs TRBV5-6 and TRBJ1-2; D remains unclear. V lost 2 bases and J 3 bases, leaving 14 bases between the germline ends. The CDR3 has 15 amino acids. Per germline, CDR1 SGHDT and CDR2 YYEEEE. The CDR3 spells CASSFRPFEDYGYTF. CDR3 bases: TGTGCCAGCAGCTTTAGACCCTTCGAAGACTATGGCTACACCTTC.

V gene TRBV10-3 combines with J gene TRBJ2-7; 8 bases are shared with TRBD1. The CDR3 is made up of 14 amino acids. V dropped 8 bases and J dropped 0; count of bases not matched to a gene: 6. CDR1 is ENHRY and CDR2 is SYGVKD in the germline V gene. The CDR3 loop reads CAISGGPSSYEQYF. The CDR3 nucleotides are TGTGCCATCTCAGGGGGCCCAAGCTCCTACGAGCAGTACTTC.

The genes are TRBV7-9 and TRBJ2-5, with D possibly matching TRBD2 (5 bases). V dropped 5 bases and J dropped 5 bases, with 15 bases sitting between them. CDR3 length: 14 residues. Germline loops: CDR1 SEHNR, CDR2 FQNEAQ (reference sequence). The chain's CDR3 is CASSPAGVFETQYF. The DNA of the CDR3 is TGTGCCAGCAGCCCTGCCGGGGTTTTTGAGACCCAGTACTTC.

The chain couples TRBV5-1 to TRBJ1-3; possible D gene TRBD1, 5 bases. The CDR3 is 20 amino acids. Trimming removed 4 bases from V and 0 bases from J, with 26 bases in between. CDR1 is SGHRS and CDR2 is YFSETQ in the germline V gene. In DNA, the CDR3 is TGCGCCAGCAGCCCACGACCGACAGAAACCCCCCATAGCTCTGGAAACACCATATATTTT. Protein sequence: CASSPRPTETPHSSGNTIYF.

This chain joins TRBV29-1 and TRBJ2-2; D is undetermined. V was shortened by 7 bases and J by 1 base, with 10 bases between the two germline ends. The CDR3 runs to 13 residues. Germline V gene sequence: CDR1 SQVTM, CDR2 ANQGSEA. Written as DNA, the CDR3 is TGCAGCGCCGGCGCTGAGAACACCGGGGAGCTGTTTTTT. The encoded protein is CSAGAENTGELFF.

The rearrangement joins TRBV6-2 or TRBV6-3 to TRBJ1-1, with D unresolved. CDR1 MNHEY and CDR2 SVGEGT come from the germline V gene. The germline V and J ends were trimmed by 2 bases and 11 bases, with 21 bases remaining between them. The CDR3 is 15 residues long. The CDR3, as DNA: TGTGCCAGCAGTTACAGGGCAGGAGGGCCTAGAAGTGCTTTCTTT. Translation gives CASSYRAGGPRSAFF.

The chain combines TRBV28 with TRBJ1-6; the D is unclear. Germline loops: CDR1 MDHEN, CDR2 SYDVKM. Deletions cut 6 bases from V and 7 bases from J, with 16 bases between. There are 15 residues in the CDR3. CDR3 in amino acids: CASRPPGGANSPLHF. CDR3 bases: TGTGCCAGCAGGCCCCCGGGAGGTGCCAATTCACCCCTCCACTTT.

V usage is TRBV6-2 or TRBV6-3 and J usage is TRBJ1-4; weak D call: TRBD1 (6 bases). The germline V and J ends were trimmed by 4 bases and 8 bases, with 20 bases remaining between them. Per the germline V gene, CDR1 is MNHEY and CDR2 is SVGEGT. This CDR3 has 16 residues. CDR3 in DNA: TGTGCCAGCAGTTCAGAGAAACAGGGTTTAAAGGAAAAACTGTTTTTT. This gives the protein CASSSEKQGLKEKLFF.

The chain employs TRBV25-1 and TRBJ1-2; no definite D call. Germline CDR1 is MGHDK and CDR2 is SYGVNS. V was pared by 4 bases and J by 8 bases, with 14 bases between. The CDR3 is made up of 13 amino acids. Here the CDR3 DNA reads TGTGCCAGCAGTGCTCCCCCACCGGGGGGCTACACCTTC. Its protein is CASSAPPPGGYTF.

This clone has a single count. The gene calls are TRBV7-9 and TRBJ2-1; TRBD2 is a possible D gene (6 bases). The CDR3 sequence is 12 residues long. Looked up from germline, CDR1 is SEHNR and CDR2 is FQNEAQ (reference sequence). V was clipped by 5 bases and J by 12 bases, with 14 bases between them. CDR3 DNA sequence: TGTGCCAGCAGCCACCAATGGAGGGGGCAGTTCTTC. Amino acids: CASSHQWRGQFF. The variable domain in full, with the rest retrieved from reference TRBV7-9 and TRBJ2-1, is DTGVSQNPRHKITKRGQNVTFRCDPISEHNRLYWYRQTLGQGPEFLTYFQNEAQLEKSRLLSDRFSAERPKGSFSTLEIQRTEQGDSAMYLCASSHQWRGQFFGPGTRLTVL.

This rearrangement joins TRBV6-2 or TRBV6-3 to TRBJ1-2; possible D gene TRBD1, 6 bases. Between the trimmed V and J ends, which lost 4 bases and 3 bases, there was a span of 6 bases. The CDR3 loop spans 12 amino acids. Germline loops: CDR1 MNHEY, CDR2 SVGEGT. The CDR3 sequence: CASSWTDYGYTF. The CDR3 bases are TGTGCCAGCAGTTGGACAGACTATGGCTACACCTTC.

The gene calls are TRBV24-1 and TRBJ2-5; 8 bases are a match to TRBD1. The V segment lost 3 bases and the J segment 3 bases; nucleotides outside the gene matches: 5. Germline V gene lookup returns CDR1 KGHDR and CDR2 SFDVKD. The CDR3 totals 15 residues. The CDR3 DNA reads TGTGCCACCAGTGATCCCGGGGACAGGAAAGAGACCCAGTACTTC. It is translated as CATSDPGDRKETQYF.

Only one count was recorded for this clone. The chain joins TRBV7-3 to TRBJ2-1; TRBD2 might be the D (5 bases). The germline V gene encodes CDR1 SGHTA and CDR2 FQGTGA. This CDR3 has 15 residues. V lost 5 bases to trimming and J lost 5 bases, with 16 bases between them. CDR3 nucleotides: TGTGCCAGCAGCCCGCTGGCACTAGTCCACAATGAGCAGTTCTTC. It yields the protein CASSPLALVHNEQFF.

The CDR3 region is CASSFTVGALSYGYTF. CDR3 in DNA: TGTGCCAGCAGCTTTACGGTGGGGGCATTGTCCTATGGCTACACCTTC. This chain links TRBV9 with TRBJ1-2; D is perhaps TRBD1 (6 bases). The CDR3 has 16 residues. Germline V CDR1 and CDR2: SGDLS, YYNGEE. V shed 4 bases and J shed 4 bases, with 20 bases lying between them.

This clone has only one observation. V usage is TRBV9 and J usage is TRBJ1-4, with a possible D match to TRBD1 (5 bases). This CDR3 has 15 amino acids. The V gene's germline CDR1 is SGDLS and CDR2 YYNGEE. V lost 3 bases and J lost 6, with 15 bases in between. This CDR3 reads CASSGTGRTHEKLFF. CDR3 sequence (DNA): TGTGCCAGCAGCGGTACGGGACGGACTCATGAAAAACTGTTTTTT.

The chain carries TRBV11-3 and TRBJ2-2, with 7 bases fitting TRBD1. The CDR3 covers 15 residues. With V trimmed by 5 bases and J by 8 bases, 11 bases remained unmatched. The V gene's germline CDR1 is SGHNT and CDR2 YENEEA. The CDR3 loop is CASSLGQDGRGELFF. DNA of the CDR3: TGTGCCAGCAGCCTCGGACAGGATGGCAGGGGGGAGCTGTTTTTT.

The chain joins TRBV7-8 to TRBJ1-4; TRBD1 matches at 9 bases. The germline gives CDR1 SGHVS, CDR2 FQNEAQ. The J segment lost 8 bases and the V segment lost 5 bases, leaving 9 bases of the junction unmatched. The CDR3 has 15 residues. The CDR3 DNA follows: TGTGCCAGCAGCCCGACACAGGGGGCGAACGAAAAACTGTTTTTT. Its translation: CASSPTQGANEKLFF. Combining the CDR3 with reference TRBV7-8 and TRBJ1-4 gives the whole variable domain GAGVSQSPRYKVAKRGQDVALRCDPISGHVSLFWYQQALGQGPEFLTYFQNEAQLDKSGLPSDRFFAERPEGSVSTLKIQRTQQEDSAVYLCASSPTQGANEKLFFGSGTQLSVL.

This chain uses TRBV11-3 with TRBJ1-6, with unresolved D. The CDR3 has 13 amino acids. Per germline, CDR1 SGHNT and CDR2 YENEEA. Trimming pared 1 base from V and 7 bases from J, leaving 5 bases between. CDR3 in DNA: TGTGCCAGCAGCTTAGGGGTGAATTCACCCCTCCACTTT. Its translation is CASSLGVNSPLHF.

Only a few counts were recorded for this clone. The chain is built from TRBV30 and TRBJ2-1; 7 bases are shared with TRBD2. The V gene's germline CDR1 is GTSNPN and CDR2 SVGIG (reference sequence). This CDR3 comprises 11 residues. J was trimmed by 11 bases and V by 1 base; bases with no gene match: 2. The CDR3 coding sequence is TGTGCCTGGAGTGGGGGAGGGAAGCAGTTCTTC. Residues: CAWSGGGKQFF.

This clone has a handful of counts. The chain is built from TRBV11-2 and TRBJ1-5; TRBD1 matches at 7 bases. The CDR3 consists of 15 residues. Per the germline V gene, CDR1 is SGHAT and CDR2 is FQNNGV. The J segment lost 2 bases and the V segment lost 5 bases, leaving 6 bases of the junction unmatched. Here the CDR3 reads CASSLGTAGNQPQHF. CDR3 DNA sequence: TGTGCCAGCAGCCTCGGGACAGCGGGCAATCAGCCCCAGCATTTT.

V is TRBV7-2 and J is TRBJ1-5, with a weak D call TRBD1 (6 bases). The CDR3 runs 15 residues. The V end lost 0 bases, the J end lost 9 bases, and 15 bases lay between the germline ends. Per the germline V gene, CDR1 is SGHTA and CDR2 is FQGNSA. In DNA, the CDR3 is TGTGCCAGCAGCTTAGCCGGGGGGGGCGCGGCGCCCCAGCATTTT. This codes for CASSLAGGGAAPQHF.

Concerning this clone: The identical CDR3 is also encoded by other nucleotide sequences in the sample. J is TRBJ1-2 and V is TRBV2; 7 bases fit TRBD1. Germline CDR1 reads SNHLY; CDR2 reads FYNNEI. CDR3 length: 13 amino acids. After removal of 5 bases from V and 5 bases from J, the junction contained 5 bases not matched to a gene. CDR3 nucleotide sequence: TGTGCCAGCAGTCGGGACAGCAATTATGGCTACACCTTC. Its protein product is CASSRDSNYGYTF.

The chain joins TRBV18 to TRBJ1-2, with D unclear. Trimming removed 2 bases at V and 8 bases at J, with 15 bases between. Germline V gene lookup returns CDR1 KGHSH and CDR2 LQKENI. The CDR3 loop spans 14 amino acids. CDR3 amino acids: CASSPKGQIGGYTF. The DNA for the CDR3 is TGTGCCAGCTCACCAAAGGGCCAGATCGGAGGCTACACCTTC.